Shown below are 21 T cell receptor beta chains from a single sample sequenced in a study of OX40 agonist ivuxolimab in advanced cancers. Assay: immunoSEQ multiplex PCR; the TCRdb copy retains only in-frame clones and omits some. The sample holds fewer than 15,000 clones, 80% seen once. The sample in question was CD4+ or CD8+ T cells sorted from blood, obtained in a trial of the OX40 agonist ivuxolimab. All receptors come from an adult with an advanced solid tumor such as melanoma, head and neck, liver or kidney cancer.

The chain is built from TRBV5-6 and TRBJ2-4; TRBD1 agrees at 8 bases. There are 14 residues in the CDR3. V was clipped by 4 bases and J by 6 bases; unmatched bases: 6. Germline CDR1 reads SGHDT; CDR2 reads YYEEEE. The CDR3 here is CASSPGTGRNIQYF. DNA of the CDR3: TGTGCCAGCAGCCCTGGGACAGGCCGAAACATTCAGTACTTC.

The rearrangement uses TRBV30 and TRBJ1-2; no definite D call. This CDR3 has 11 residues. Per the germline V gene, CDR1 is GTSNPN and CDR2 is SVGIG (reference sequence). Trimming shortened V by 3 bases and J by 2 bases, and 4 bases separated the two germline ends. DNA of the CDR3: TGTGCCTGGAGGGAGAACTATGGCTACACCTTC. Translating gives CAWRENYGYTF. Full variable domain (rest looked up from reference TRBV30 and TRBJ1-2): SQTIHQWPATLVQPVGSPLSLECTVEGTSNPNLYWYRQAAGRGLQLLFYSVGIGQISSEVPQNLSASRPQDRQFILSSKKLLLSDSGFYLCAWRENYGYTFGSGTRLTVV.

This sequence joins TRBV19 and TRBJ2-3, with TRBD1 identical over 9 bases. The CDR3 is 15 residues long. The junction had 6 bases not matched to a gene; V was cut back by 4 bases and J by 4 bases. Germline loops: CDR1 LNHDA, CDR2 SQIVND (reference sequence). As DNA, the CDR3 is TGTGCCAGTAGTACGGGGACAGGGTGGGCAGATACGCAGTATTTT. The encoded protein is CASSTGTGWADTQYF.

This clone was seen a single time. The chain couples TRBV7-8 to TRBJ2-7; D gene uncertain. In germline, CDR1 is SGHVS, CDR2 FQNEAQ. V was shortened by 5 bases and J by 1 base, with 18 bases between the two germline ends. The CDR3 has 16 residues. Here the CDR3 DNA reads TGTGCCAGCAGCCAAGAGACATCGTGGATGTCCTACGAGCAGTACTTC. It encodes CASSQETSWMSYEQYF.

The chain combines TRBV6-6 with TRBJ1-2, with a possible D match to TRBD1 (5 bases). Trimming cost V 0 bases and J 8 bases, with 10 bases left between them. CDR1 is MNHNY and CDR2 is SVGAGI in the germline V gene (reference sequence). The CDR3 contains 13 residues. CDR3 protein: CASSYSSGNGYTF. The CDR3 DNA follows: TGTGCCAGCAGTTACTCTTCAGGGAACGGCTACACCTTC.

V is TRBV4-2 and J is TRBJ2-1, with 10 bases matching TRBD2. The CDR3 spans 15 residues. Per germline, CDR1 LGHNA and CDR2 YNFKEQ. The J segment lost 4 bases and the V segment lost 10 bases, leaving 10 bases of the junction unmatched. CDR3 residues: CATFFLAGEYNEQFF. In DNA, the CDR3 is TGTGCCACCTTCTTCCTAGCGGGAGAATACAATGAGCAGTTCTTC.

This rearrangement joins TRBV27 to TRBJ2-2; D not certain. Trimming pared 6 bases from V and 7 bases from J, leaving 9 bases between. CDR1 MNHEY and CDR2 SMNVEV come from the germline V gene (reference sequence). The CDR3 is 12 amino acids. CDR3 coding DNA: TGTGCCAGCAGCCACGGCAACGGGGAGCTGTTTTTT. It codes for CASSHGNGELFF.

The rearrangement uses TRBV19 and TRBJ2-7, with D maybe TRBD1 (6 bases). The V gene's germline CDR1 is LNHDA and CDR2 SQIVND (reference sequence). The CDR3 contains 13 residues. Trimming left V 5 bases short and J 6 bases short, with 14 bases between. The CDR3 DNA reads as TGTGCCAGTAGTGCCACAGGGTATCTCGAGCAGTACTTC. Translating it yields CASSATGYLEQYF.

This chain connects TRBV9 to TRBJ2-1; 7 nucleotides agree with TRBD2. The CDR3 consists of 17 residues. The germline gives CDR1 SGDLS, CDR2 YYNGEE. V lost 3 bases, J lost 2 bases, and 11 bases stayed unmatched. CDR3: CASSGVGREIPYNEQFF. The CDR3 DNA reads as TGTGCCAGCAGCGGAGTAGGGCGGGAGATACCCTACAATGAGCAGTTCTTC.

This clone was counted only a few times. The rearrangement links TRBV21-1 to TRBJ2-1. TRBV21-1 is marked as a pseudogene. The CDR3 spans 12 residues. In nucleotides, the CDR3 is TGTGCCAGCTTCCCCCCTGGGGATGAGCAGTTCTTC. This gives the protein CASFPPGDEQFF.

The gene calls are TRBV6-6 and TRBJ2-7; D may correspond to TRBD1 or TRBD2 (6 bases each). CDR3 length equals 15 residues. From germline, CDR1 is MNHNY and CDR2 SVGAGI (reference sequence). Between the trimmed V and J ends, which lost 6 bases and 5 bases, there was a span of 20 bases. The CDR3 sequence is CASSTNFGGGDEQYF. The CDR3 DNA reads as TGTGCCAGCAGCACAAATTTTGGGGGCGGGGACGAGCAGTACTTC.

This clone was seen a single time. The V gene is TRBV5-1, the J gene TRBJ2-2; 9 bases are shared with TRBD1. The V gene end was trimmed by 5 bases and the J gene end by 1 base; junction bases not matched to a gene: 6. CDR3 length: 16 amino acids. In germline, CDR1 is SGHRS, CDR2 YFSETQ. The DNA of the CDR3 is TGCGCCAGCAGGTTGTGGACAGGGGAGAACACCGGGGAGCTGTTTTTT. Translation: CASRLWTGENTGELFF.

The CDR3 sequence is CASSLGVGLTEAFF. In nucleotides, the CDR3 is TGTGCCAGCAGCTTAGGCGTAGGACTCACTGAAGCTTTCTTT. V is TRBV13 and J is TRBJ1-1; D is undetermined. This CDR3 region has 14 residues. Deletions cut 0 bases from V and 4 bases from J, with 9 bases between. Germline V gives CDR1 PRHDT, CDR2 FYEKMQ (reference sequence).

The V gene is TRBV19, the J gene TRBJ1-6; 8 bases fit TRBD1. This CDR3 has 15 residues. Germline CDR1 LNHDA, CDR2 SQIVND (reference sequence). J gave up 10 bases and V 6 bases, and 11 bases lay outside the gene matches. The CDR3 protein is CASRTSGTGTSPLHF. The CDR3 bases are TGTGCCAGTAGGACTTCCGGGACAGGAACATCACCCCTCCACTTT.

This clone was detected only a few times. The chain couples TRBV9 to TRBJ1-1; a possible D gene is TRBD1 (6 bases). V dropped 3 bases and J dropped 1 base, with 10 bases sitting between them. CDR3 length: 14 amino acids. The V gene's germline CDR1 is SGDLS and CDR2 YYNGEE. CDR3 loop: CASSARGQNTEAFF. The CDR3, as DNA: TGTGCCAGCAGCGCCAGGGGACAGAACACTGAAGCTTTCTTT.

The chain couples TRBV7-9 to TRBJ2-3; 8 bases line up with TRBD2. Germline-derived CDR1 and CDR2 are SEHNR and FQNEAQ (reference sequence). This CDR3 is 15 amino acids long. With 5 bases clipped from V and 1 base from J, the junction kept 5 bases outside the gene matches. The CDR3 loop is CASSLFGGGTDTQYF. CDR3 sequence (DNA): TGTGCCAGCAGCCTCTTCGGGGGGGGCACAGATACGCAGTATTTT. The full variable domain, its missing parts supplied by reference TRBV7-9 and TRBJ2-3, is DTGVSQNPRHKITKRGQNVTFRCDPISEHNRLYWYRQTLGQGPEFLTYFQNEAQLEKSRLLSDRFSAERPKGSFSTLEIQRTEQGDSAMYLCASSLFGGGTDTQYFGPGTRLTVL.

This clone was detected only once. The rearrangement uses TRBV4-2 and TRBJ1-6; no firm D call. The CDR3 sequence is 14 residues long. Germline CDR1 and CDR2: LGHNA and YNFKEQ. The V and J ends lost 4 bases and 0 bases respectively, with 4 bases between them. The CDR3 spells CASSPPSYNSPLHF. In nucleotides, the CDR3 is TGTGCCAGCAGCCCCCCCTCCTATAATTCACCCCTCCACTTT.

This clone is termed medium-sized (0.01 to 0.1%). This rearrangement joins TRBV5-4 to TRBJ2-7; D may be TRBD1 (6 bases). The CDR3 loop spans 14 amino acids. V lost 4 bases and J lost 0, with 11 bases in between. Germline V gene sequence: CDR1 SGHNT, CDR2 YYREEE (reference sequence). The CDR3 nucleotides read TGTGCCAGCAGCGATTGGACAGACTCCTACGAGCAGTACTTC. Protein: CASSDWTDSYEQYF.

A few counts support this clone. This CDR3 is CASSPTGVGTEAFF. Written as DNA, the CDR3 is TGTGCCAGCAGTCCGACAGGGGTAGGGACTGAAGCTTTCTTT. J is TRBJ1-1 and V is TRBV27, with TRBD1 identical over 8 bases. Germline-derived CDR1 and CDR2 are MNHEY and SMNVEV (reference sequence). The CDR3 extends over 14 amino acids. Unmatched junction bases numbered 7, after V lost 5 bases and J lost 5 bases.

The rearrangement joins TRBV2 to TRBJ1-5; maybe TRBD1 (6 bases). The V gene lost 6 bases and the J gene lost 6 bases, with 12 bases spanning the gap. The germline V gene has CDR1 SNHLY and CDR2 FYNNEI. The CDR3 is 13 amino acids. CDR3 sequence (DNA): TGTGCCAGCAGACTCAGGGGCCTTCAGCCCCAGCATTTT. This translates into CASRLRGLQPQHF.

Worth noting for this clone: Other DNA sequences in the sample encode the same CDR3. The V call is TRBV27, the J call TRBJ2-1; 10 positions match TRBD2. CDR1 is MNHEY and CDR2 is SMNVEV in the germline V gene (reference sequence). J was trimmed by 0 bases and V by 0 bases; bases with no gene match: 2. The length of the CDR3 is 17 residues. As DNA, the CDR3 is TGTGCCAGCAGTTTATCCCCTAGCGGGAGCTCCTACAATGAGCAGTTCTTC. The encoded protein is CASSLSPSGSSYNEQFF.